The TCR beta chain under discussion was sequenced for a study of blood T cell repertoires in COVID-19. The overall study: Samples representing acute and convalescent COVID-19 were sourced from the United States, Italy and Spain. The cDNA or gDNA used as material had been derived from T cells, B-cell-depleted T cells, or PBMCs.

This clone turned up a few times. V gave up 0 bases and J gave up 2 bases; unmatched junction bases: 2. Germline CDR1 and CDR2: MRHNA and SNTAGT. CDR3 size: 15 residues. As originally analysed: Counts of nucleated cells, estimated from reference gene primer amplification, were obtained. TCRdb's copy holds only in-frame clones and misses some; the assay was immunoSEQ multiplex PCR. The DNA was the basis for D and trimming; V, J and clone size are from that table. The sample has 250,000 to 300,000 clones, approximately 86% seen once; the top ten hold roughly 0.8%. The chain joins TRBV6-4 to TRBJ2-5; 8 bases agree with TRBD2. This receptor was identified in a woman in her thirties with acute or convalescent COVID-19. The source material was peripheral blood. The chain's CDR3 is CASSDSGTSQETQYF. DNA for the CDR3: TGTGCCAGCAGTGACTCCGGGACTAGTCAAGAGACCCAGTACTTC.